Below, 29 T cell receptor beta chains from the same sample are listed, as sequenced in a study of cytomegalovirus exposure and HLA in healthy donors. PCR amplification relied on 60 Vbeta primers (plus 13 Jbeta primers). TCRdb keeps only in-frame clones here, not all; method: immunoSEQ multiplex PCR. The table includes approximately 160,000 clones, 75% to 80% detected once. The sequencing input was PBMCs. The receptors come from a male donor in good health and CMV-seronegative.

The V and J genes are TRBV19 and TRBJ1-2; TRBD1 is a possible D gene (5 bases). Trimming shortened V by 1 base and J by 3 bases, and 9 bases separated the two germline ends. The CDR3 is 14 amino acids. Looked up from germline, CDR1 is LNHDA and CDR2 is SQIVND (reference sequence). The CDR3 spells CASSIAGSDYGYTF. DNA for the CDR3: TGTGCCAGTAGTATAGCAGGGTCAGACTATGGCTACACCTTC. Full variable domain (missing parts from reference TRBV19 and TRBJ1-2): DGGITQSPKYLFRKEGQNVTLSCEQNLNHDAMYWYRQDPGQGLRLIYYSQIVNDFQKGDIAEGYSVSREKKESFPLTVTSAQKNPTAFYLCASSIAGSDYGYTFGSGTRLTVV.

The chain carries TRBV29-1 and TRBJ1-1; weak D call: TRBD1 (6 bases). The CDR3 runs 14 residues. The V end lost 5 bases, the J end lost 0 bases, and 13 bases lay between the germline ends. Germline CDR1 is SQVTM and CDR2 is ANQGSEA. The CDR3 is CSVIGGALNTEAFF. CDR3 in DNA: TGCAGCGTTATTGGGGGCGCACTGAACACTGAAGCTTTCTTT.

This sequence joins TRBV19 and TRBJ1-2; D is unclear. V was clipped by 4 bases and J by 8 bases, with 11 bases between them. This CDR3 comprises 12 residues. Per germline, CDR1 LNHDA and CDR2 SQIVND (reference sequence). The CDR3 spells CASSTRLEGYTF. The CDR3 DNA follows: TGTGCCAGTAGTACCCGACTTGAAGGCTACACCTTC.

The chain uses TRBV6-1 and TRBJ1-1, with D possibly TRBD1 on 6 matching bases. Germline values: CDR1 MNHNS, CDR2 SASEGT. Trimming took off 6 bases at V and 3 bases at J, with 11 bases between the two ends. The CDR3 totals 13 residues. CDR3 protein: CASRAHRDTEAFF. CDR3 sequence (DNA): TGTGCCAGCAGGGCACACAGGGACACTGAAGCTTTCTTT.

As DNA, the CDR3 is TGCGCCAGCAGCCACCACGGACTAGTCTCCTACAATGAGCAGTTCTTC. This gives the protein CASSHHGLVSYNEQFF. This rearrangement joins TRBV4-1 to TRBJ2-1, with 7 nucleotides matching TRBD2. Germline-derived CDR1 and CDR2 are MGHRA and YSYEKL. V gave up 3 bases and J gave up 0 bases; unmatched junction bases: 5. This CDR3 is built from 16 residues.

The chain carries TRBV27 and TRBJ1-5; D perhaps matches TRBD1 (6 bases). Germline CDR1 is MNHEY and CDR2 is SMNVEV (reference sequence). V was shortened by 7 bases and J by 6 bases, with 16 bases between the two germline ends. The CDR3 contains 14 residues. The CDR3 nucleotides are TGTGCCAGCACCCGTTGGGGGGGCGGTCAGCCCCAGCATTTT. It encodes CASTRWGGGQPQHF.

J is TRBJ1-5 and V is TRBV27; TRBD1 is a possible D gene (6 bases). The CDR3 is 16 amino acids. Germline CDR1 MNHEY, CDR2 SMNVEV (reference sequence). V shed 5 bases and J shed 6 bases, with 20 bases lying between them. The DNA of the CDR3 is TGTGCCAGCAGTCGCCTGACTCCGACAGGCTCTCAGCCCCAGCATTTT. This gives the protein CASSRLTPTGSQPQHF.

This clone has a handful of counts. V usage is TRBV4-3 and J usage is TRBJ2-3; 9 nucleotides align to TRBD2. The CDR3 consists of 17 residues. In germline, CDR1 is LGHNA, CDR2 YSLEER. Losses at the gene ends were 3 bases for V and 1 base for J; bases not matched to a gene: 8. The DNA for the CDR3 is TGCGCCAGCAGCCACGGGAGTTGGACTAGCGGCACAGATACGCAGTATTTT. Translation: CASSHGSWTSGTDTQYF.

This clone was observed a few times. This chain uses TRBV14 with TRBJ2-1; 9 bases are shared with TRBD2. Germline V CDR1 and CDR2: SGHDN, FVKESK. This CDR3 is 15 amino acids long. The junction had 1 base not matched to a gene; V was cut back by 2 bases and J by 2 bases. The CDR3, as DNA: TGTGCCAGCAGCCAATCTAGCGGGGCCTACAATGAGCAGTTCTTC. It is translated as CASSQSSGAYNEQFF.

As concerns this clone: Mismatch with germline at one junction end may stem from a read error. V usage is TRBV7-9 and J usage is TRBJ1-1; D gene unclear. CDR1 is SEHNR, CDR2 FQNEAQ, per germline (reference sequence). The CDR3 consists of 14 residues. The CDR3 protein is CSSSTPGRATEAFF. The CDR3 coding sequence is TGTTCCAGCAGCACACCGGGGAGGGCCACTGAAGCTTTCTTT.

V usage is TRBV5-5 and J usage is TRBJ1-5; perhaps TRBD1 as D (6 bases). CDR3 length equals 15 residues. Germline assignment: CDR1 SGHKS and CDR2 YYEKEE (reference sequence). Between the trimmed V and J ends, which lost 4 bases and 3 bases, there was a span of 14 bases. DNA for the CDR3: TGTGCCAGCAGCGCAGATAACAGGGACAATCAGCCCCAGCATTTT. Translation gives CASSADNRDNQPQHF.

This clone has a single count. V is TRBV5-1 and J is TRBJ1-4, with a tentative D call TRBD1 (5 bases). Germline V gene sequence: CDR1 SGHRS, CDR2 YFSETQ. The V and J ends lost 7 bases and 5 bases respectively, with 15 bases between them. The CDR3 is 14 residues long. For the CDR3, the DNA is TGCGCCAGCTCTTTTGGGGGGGGGAATGAAAAACTGTTTTTT. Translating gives CASSFGGGNEKLFF.

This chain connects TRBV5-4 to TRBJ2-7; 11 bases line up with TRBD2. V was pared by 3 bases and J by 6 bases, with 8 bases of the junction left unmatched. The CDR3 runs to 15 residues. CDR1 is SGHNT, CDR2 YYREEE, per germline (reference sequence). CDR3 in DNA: TGTGCCAGCAGCTCTGCGACTAGCGGGATCTCCGAGCAGTACTTC. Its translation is CASSSATSGISEQYF.

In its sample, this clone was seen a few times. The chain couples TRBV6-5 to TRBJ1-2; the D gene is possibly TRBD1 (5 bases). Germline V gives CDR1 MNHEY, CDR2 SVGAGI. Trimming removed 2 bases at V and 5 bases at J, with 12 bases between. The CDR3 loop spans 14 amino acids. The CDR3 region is CASSYAGPSYGYTF. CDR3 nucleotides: TGTGCCAGCAGTTACGCGGGACCAAGTTATGGCTACACCTTC.

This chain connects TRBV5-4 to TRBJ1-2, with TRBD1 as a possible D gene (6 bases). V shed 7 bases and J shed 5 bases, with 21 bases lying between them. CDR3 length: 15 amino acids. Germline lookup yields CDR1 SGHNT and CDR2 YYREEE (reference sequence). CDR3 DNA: TGTGCCAGCCACTCGGCGGACAGTAACCAGTATGGCTACACCTTC. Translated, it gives CASHSADSNQYGYTF.

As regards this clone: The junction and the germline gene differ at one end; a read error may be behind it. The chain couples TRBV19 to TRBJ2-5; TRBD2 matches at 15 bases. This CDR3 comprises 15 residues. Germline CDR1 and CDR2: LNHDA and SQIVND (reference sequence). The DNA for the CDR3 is TGTACCAGTAGGCGGACTAGCGGGGGGGCGAAGGAGCAGTACTTC. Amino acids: CTSRRTSGGAKEQYF. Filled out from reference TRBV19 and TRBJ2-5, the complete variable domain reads DGGITQSPKYLFRKEGQNVTLSCEQNLNHDAMYWYRQDPGQGLRLIYYSQIVNDFQKGDIAEGYSVSREKKESFPLTVTSAQKNPTAFYLCTSRRTSGGAKEQYFGPGTRLLVL.

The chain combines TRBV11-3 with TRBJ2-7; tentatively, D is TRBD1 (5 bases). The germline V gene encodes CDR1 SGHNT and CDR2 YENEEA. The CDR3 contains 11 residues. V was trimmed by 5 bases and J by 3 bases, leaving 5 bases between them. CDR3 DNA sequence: TGTGCCAGCAGCGACAGCTACGAGCAGTACTTC. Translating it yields CASSDSYEQYF.

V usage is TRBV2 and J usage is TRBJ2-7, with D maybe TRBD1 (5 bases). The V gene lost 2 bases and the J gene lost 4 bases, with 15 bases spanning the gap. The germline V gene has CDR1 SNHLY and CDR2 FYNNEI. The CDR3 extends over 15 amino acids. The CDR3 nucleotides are TGTGCCAGCAGTGAAAGCCGGACAAGGGATTACGAGCAGTACTTC. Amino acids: CASSESRTRDYEQYF. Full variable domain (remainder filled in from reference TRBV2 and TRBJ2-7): EPEVTQTPSHQVTQMGQEVILRCVPISNHLYFYWYRQILGQKVEFLVSFYNNEISEKSEIFDDQFSVERPDGSNFTLKIRSTKLEDSAMYFCASSESRTRDYEQYFGPGTRLTVT.

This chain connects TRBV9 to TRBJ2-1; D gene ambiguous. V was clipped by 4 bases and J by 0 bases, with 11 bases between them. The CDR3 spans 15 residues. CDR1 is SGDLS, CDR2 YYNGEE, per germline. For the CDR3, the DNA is TGTGCCAGCAGCATGAGCGCTGCCTCCTACAATGAGCAGTTCTTC. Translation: CASSMSAASYNEQFF.

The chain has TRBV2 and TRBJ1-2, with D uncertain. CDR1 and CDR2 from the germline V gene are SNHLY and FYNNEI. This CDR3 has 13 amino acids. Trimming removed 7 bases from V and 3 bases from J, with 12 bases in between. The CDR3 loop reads CASNPQADYGYTF. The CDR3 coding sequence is TGTGCCAGCAACCCCCAGGCAGACTATGGCTACACCTTC.

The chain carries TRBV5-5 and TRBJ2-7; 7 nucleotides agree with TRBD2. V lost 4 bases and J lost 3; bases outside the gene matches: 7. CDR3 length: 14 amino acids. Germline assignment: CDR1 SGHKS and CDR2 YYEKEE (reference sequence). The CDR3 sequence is CASSPWGGYYEQYF. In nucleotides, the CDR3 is TGTGCCAGCAGCCCCTGGGGGGGGTACTACGAGCAGTACTTC.

The CDR3 reads CASSQPPPSGGDPDTQYF. The CDR3 region has the DNA TGCGCCAGCAGCCAGCCACCTCCTAGCGGGGGGGACCCAGATACGCAGTATTTT. The genes are TRBV4-3 and TRBJ2-3; 12 bases fit TRBD2. V lost 3 bases and J lost 4; bases outside the gene matches: 11. The germline V gene encodes CDR1 LGHNA and CDR2 YSLEER. This CDR3 spans 18 amino acids.

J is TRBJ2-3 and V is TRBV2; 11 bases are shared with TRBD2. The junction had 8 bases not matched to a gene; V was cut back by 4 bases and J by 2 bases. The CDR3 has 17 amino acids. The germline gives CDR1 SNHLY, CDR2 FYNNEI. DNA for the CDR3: TGTGCCAGCAGTGTTAACCCGGGACTAGCGGACACAGATACGCAGTATTTT. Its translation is CASSVNPGLADTDTQYF.

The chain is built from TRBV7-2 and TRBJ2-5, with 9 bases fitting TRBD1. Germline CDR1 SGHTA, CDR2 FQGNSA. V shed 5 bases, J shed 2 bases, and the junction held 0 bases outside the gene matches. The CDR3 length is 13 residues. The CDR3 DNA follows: TGTGCCAGCAGCGGGACAGGGCAAGAGACCCAGTACTTC. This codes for CASSGTGQETQYF.

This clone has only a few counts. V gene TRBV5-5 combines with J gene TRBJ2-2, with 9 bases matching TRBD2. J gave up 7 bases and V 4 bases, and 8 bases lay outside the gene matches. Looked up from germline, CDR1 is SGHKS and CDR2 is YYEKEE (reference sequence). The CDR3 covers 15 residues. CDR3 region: CASSASGGLGGELFF. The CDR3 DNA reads TGTGCCAGCAGCGCAAGCGGGGGGCTTGGCGGGGAGCTGTTTTTT.

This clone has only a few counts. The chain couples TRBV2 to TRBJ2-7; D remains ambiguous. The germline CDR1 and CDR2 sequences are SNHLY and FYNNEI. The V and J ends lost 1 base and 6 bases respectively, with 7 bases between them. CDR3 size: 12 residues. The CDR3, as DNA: TGTGCCAGCAGTGAAGAGAGGATCGAGCAGTACTTC. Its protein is CASSEERIEQYF.

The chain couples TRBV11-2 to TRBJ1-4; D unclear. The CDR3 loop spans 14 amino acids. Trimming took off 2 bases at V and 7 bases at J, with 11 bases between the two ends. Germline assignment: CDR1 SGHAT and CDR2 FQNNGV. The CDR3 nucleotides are TGTGCCAGCAGCTTATCGGGGTCCAGTGAAAAACTGTTTTTT. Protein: CASSLSGSSEKLFF.

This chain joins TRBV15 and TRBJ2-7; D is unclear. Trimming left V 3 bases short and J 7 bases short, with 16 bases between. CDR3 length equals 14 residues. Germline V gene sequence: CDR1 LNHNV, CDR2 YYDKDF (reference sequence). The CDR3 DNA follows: TGTGCCACCAGCAGTTTGGGCACCATGTGGGAGCAGTACTTC. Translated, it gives CATSSLGTMWEQYF.

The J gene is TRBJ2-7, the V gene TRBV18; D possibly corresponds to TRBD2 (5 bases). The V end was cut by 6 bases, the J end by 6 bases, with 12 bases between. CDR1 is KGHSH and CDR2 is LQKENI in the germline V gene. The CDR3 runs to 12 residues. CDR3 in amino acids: CASSRESGEQYF. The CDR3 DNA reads TGTGCCAGCTCCCGGGAAAGTGGCGAGCAGTACTTC.